Following are 9 T cell receptor beta chains from one sample sequenced in a study of blood T cell repertoires in COVID-19. Produced via immunoSEQ multiplex PCR; TCRdb's table is partial and in-frame only. The sample yields about 100,000 clones, over 75% seen once. Sequencing input: peripheral blood. Every receptor here comes from a man aged 65-85 years with active or convalescent COVID-19.

This clone showed up just a few times. The chain employs TRBV7-9 and TRBJ1-1; 7 nucleotides agree with TRBD1. There are 14 residues in the CDR3. CDR1 and CDR2 (germline): SEHNR, FQNEAQ (reference sequence). Unmatched junction bases numbered 4, after V lost 1 base and J lost 5 bases. The DNA of the CDR3 is TGTGCCAGCAGCTTAGAAGCCAGGGGGACTGAAGCTTTCTTT. This gives the protein CASSLEARGTEAFF.

This chain uses TRBV11-2 with TRBJ1-1, with D unresolved. The CDR3 covers 13 residues. V dropped 5 bases and J dropped 1 base, with 8 bases sitting between them. The germline V gene encodes CDR1 SGHAT and CDR2 FQNNGV. As DNA, the CDR3 is TGTGCCAGCAGCCGGAGCCGGAACACTGAAGCTTTCTTT. The encoded protein is CASSRSRNTEAFF.

The V call is TRBV29-1, the J call TRBJ1-1; D remains ambiguous. V was trimmed by 4 bases and J by 2 bases, leaving 17 bases between them. The CDR3 length is 15 residues. Germline CDR1 and CDR2: SQVTM and ANQGSEA. CDR3 nucleotide sequence: TGCAGCGTTGGTGGCCGTCGGACGGGAAACACTGAAGCTTTCTTT. This codes for CSVGGRRTGNTEAFF.

The gene calls are TRBV6-5 and TRBJ2-7; 11 bases line up with TRBD2. V lost 2 bases and J lost 4; bases outside the gene matches: 4. This CDR3 is 15 amino acids long. Germline assignment: CDR1 MNHEY and CDR2 SVGAGI. As DNA, the CDR3 is TGTGCCAGCAGTTACGTGGCTAGCGGGAGGTACGAGCAGTACTTC. Protein sequence: CASSYVASGRYEQYF.

The chain joins TRBV6-5 to TRBJ1-2; possibly TRBD1 for D (5 bases). The V and J ends lost 5 bases and 0 bases respectively, with 13 bases between them. The CDR3 covers 15 residues. Germline V gene lookup returns CDR1 MNHEY and CDR2 SVGAGI. CDR3 loop: CASSLHRQSNYGYTF. In nucleotides, the CDR3 is TGTGCCAGCAGTCTACACAGACAGTCTAACTATGGCTACACCTTC.

The chain is built from TRBV5-6 and TRBJ2-5, with TRBD1 identical over 8 bases. The CDR3 loop spans 16 amino acids. Losses at the gene ends were 1 base for V and 5 bases for J; bases not matched to a gene: 10. From germline, CDR1 is SGHDT and CDR2 YYEEEE. The CDR3 spells CASSLLGQGAGETQYF. The CDR3 region has the DNA TGTGCCAGCAGCTTGTTGGGCCAGGGGGCAGGTGAGACCCAGTACTTC.

The chain uses TRBV4-1 and TRBJ2-7; 11 nucleotides agree with TRBD2. The V gene end was trimmed by 2 bases and the J gene end by 2 bases; junction bases not matched to a gene: 8. CDR3 length equals 17 residues. Germline lookup yields CDR1 MGHRA and CDR2 YSYEKL. This chain's CDR3 is CASSQKVAGGVTYEQYF. As DNA, the CDR3 is TGCGCCAGCAGCCAAAAGGTAGCGGGGGGGGTTACCTACGAGCAGTACTTC.

The chain carries TRBV5-5 and TRBJ1-1; 9 nucleotides agree with TRBD1. The germline V gene has CDR1 SGHKS and CDR2 YYEKEE (reference sequence). The length of the CDR3 is 15 residues. Trimming at V came to 0 bases and at J to 3 bases, leaving 3 bases not matched to a gene. The DNA of the CDR3 is TGTGCCAGCAGCTTGGCGGACAGGGGATACACTGAAGCTTTCTTT. It is translated as CASSLADRGYTEAFF.

V is TRBV7-7 and J is TRBJ2-3, with 9 bases lining up with TRBD2. CDR1 and CDR2 (germline): SSHAT, FNYEAQ (reference sequence). This CDR3 spans 16 amino acids. Unmatched junction bases numbered 11, after V lost 6 bases and J lost 4 bases. Here the CDR3 DNA reads TGTGCCAGCAGGCCGAGTTCTAGCGGGAAGTCAGATACGCAGTATTTT. This codes for CASRPSSSGKSDTQYF.